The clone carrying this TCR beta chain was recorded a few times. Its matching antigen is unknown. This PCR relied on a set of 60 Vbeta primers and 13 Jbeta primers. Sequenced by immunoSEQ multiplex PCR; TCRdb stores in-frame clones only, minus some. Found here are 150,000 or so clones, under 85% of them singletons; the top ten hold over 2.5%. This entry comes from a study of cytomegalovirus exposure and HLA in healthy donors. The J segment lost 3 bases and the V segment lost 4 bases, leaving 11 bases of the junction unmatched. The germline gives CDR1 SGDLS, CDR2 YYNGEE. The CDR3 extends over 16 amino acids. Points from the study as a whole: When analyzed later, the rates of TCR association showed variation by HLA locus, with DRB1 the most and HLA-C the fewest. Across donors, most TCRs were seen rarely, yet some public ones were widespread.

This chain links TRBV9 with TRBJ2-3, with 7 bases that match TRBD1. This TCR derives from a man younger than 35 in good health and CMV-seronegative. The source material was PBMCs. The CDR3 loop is CASSPPGQTITDTQYF. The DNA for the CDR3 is TGTGCCAGCAGCCCCCCGGGACAGACGATAACAGATACGCAGTATTTT.